This T cell receptor (beta chain) was captured in a study of T cells expressing NK-cell markers (TCRdb year 2020). With regard to the full study: Three sorted T-cell subsets (CD3+CD56+NKG2C+, CD3+CD56+NKG2C- and CD3+CD56-NKG2C+) from fewer than 10 donors had their TCR beta-chain repertoires profiled. Among the eight sequenced donors, only one was HCMV-seronegative, while the other seven were HCMV-seropositive. The study sequenced eight donors, all healthy volunteers chosen at random: three men and five women. Libraries were sequenced as 2 x 150 bp reads on Illumina HiSeq 2000/2500, MiSeq or NextSeq.

The germline V gene (reference sequence) provides CDR1 DFQATT and CDR2 SNEGSKA. The CDR3 starts with the cysteine, ends with the phenylalanine, and has 14 residues. No DNA sequence was recorded. Instrument used: Illumina HiSeq 2000. The TCR beta cDNA libraries were made using 5'RACE template switching, a step that added both a universal primer site and unique molecular identifiers. Priming for cDNA synthesis came from the TCR beta constant segment, and two successive PCR amplification steps followed. The authors' pipeline ran thus. Reads were demultiplexed and grouped by UMI with MIGEC, and clonotypes were assembled and quantified with MiTCR. To remove erroneous sequences, TCR cDNA sequences were retained only when supported by two or more reads. The tcR package was used for downstream repertoire analysis, and clonotypes were matched across fractions by CDR3 nucleotide sequence plus V segment. VDJmatch was used to annotate antigen specificity against VDJdb, with one amino acid substitution allowed in CDR3. TCRdb reprocessed the reads and lists each CDR3 protein sequence as a single entry, with no DNA. The V and J calls and clone size come from TCRdb's table, not from the authors' own analysis. This sample's clone table shows about 150,000 distinct CDR3 sequences. The top ten hold about 39% of the sample.

Points on this clonotype: It has no known antigen specificity.

HCMV-specific IgG was detected in serum with a commercial ELISA kit to determine HCMV serostatus. Peripheral blood mononuclear cells were isolated from blood by Ficoll density gradient centrifugation. What the work shows at the level of the full study, not this receptor alone: Whether the expanded NKG2C-expressing T cell clones were specific for HCMV antigens was left unclear. For five or six donors, the dominant CD3+CD56+NKG2C+ clonotypes were among the top 10 CD8+ clonotypes and accounted for about 1.0-8% of CD8+ T cells. Those dominant clonotypes were again the most abundant among CD3+CD56-NKG2C+ cells in several donors, at roughly 28.3-60.1%.

This TCR was sampled from a woman between 50 and 59 years old in good health. Donor details come from another sample of the same person, matched by shared clones. Sample: blood T cells: a sorted CD56 or NKG2C T cell subset, CD4+ or CD8+ T cells, or bulk PBMC T cells (not recorded which). Rearrangement joined TRBV20-1 to TRBJ2-1; without DNA, the TCRdb call of TRBD1 cannot be checked. For the CDR3, the sequence is CSAREEVLYGEQFF.